Listed below are T cell receptor beta chains from one sample, sequenced in a study of CD8+CD57+ T cells in acquired aplastic anemia. TCRdb recomputed calls from the reads with MiXCR, one row per CDR3 protein. The table shows roughly 290,000 distinct CDR3 sequences, with about three fifths occurring only once. Sample: sorted CD4+, CD8+, or CD8+CD57+ T cells (not recorded which) from PBMCs. The receptors were gathered from a human donor with aplastic anemia. Each CDR3 is given with its conserved first and last residue. A D gene is named only where the DNA matches it firmly. Not every row has a clone size; where given, it reads once, few, many or a size class.

clone_size: NA
j_call: TRBJ2-7
d_call: NA
v_call: TRBV10-3
cdr3_nt: TGTGCCATCAGGGGGCAGAGCTCCTACGAGCAGTACTTC
cdr3_aa: CAIRGQSSYEQYF

clone_size: NA
j_call: TRBJ2-1
d_call: NA
v_call: TRBV12-3/TRBV12-4
cdr3_nt: TGTGCCAGCAACCTCCTGGGTGAGCAGTTCTTC
cdr3_aa: CASNLLGEQFF

clone_size: NA
j_call: TRBJ2-6
d_call: TRBD1
v_call: TRBV7-2
cdr3_nt: TGTGCCAGCAGCTTAGGAGGGACAGGGTCTGGGGCCAACGTCCTGACTTTC
cdr3_aa: CASSLGGTGSGANVLTF

clone_size: few
j_call: TRBJ1-2
d_call: NA
v_call: TRBV2
cdr3_nt: TGTGCCAGCAGTGAAGCGTGGACGGTGAACTATGGCTACACCTTC
cdr3_aa: CASSEAWTVNYGYTF

clone_size: NA
j_call: TRBJ2-1
d_call: TRBD2
v_call: TRBV2
cdr3_nt: TGTGCCAGCAGCCCCCTAGCGGGAGCGAATGAGCAGTTCTTC
cdr3_aa: CASSPLAGANEQFF

clone_size: NA
j_call: TRBJ2-6
d_call: TRBD2
v_call: TRBV15
cdr3_nt: TGTGCCACCAGCAGTCCCGGGGGGGGTGATGGGGCCAACGTCCTGACTTTC
cdr3_aa: CATSSPGGGDGANVLTF

clone_size: NA
j_call: TRBJ1-1
d_call: NA
v_call: TRBV29-1
cdr3_nt: TGCAGCGCCTGGACAGTTCATAACACTGAAGCTTTCTTT
cdr3_aa: CSAWTVHNTEAFF

clone_size: many
j_call: TRBJ2-5
d_call: NA
v_call: TRBV2
cdr3_nt: TGTGCCAGCAGTGAAGTTGGGGGGCGGGAGACCCAGTACTTC
cdr3_aa: CASSEVGGRETQYF

clone_size: NA
j_call: TRBJ1-3
d_call: NA
v_call: TRBV5-1
cdr3_nt: TGCGCCAGCAGCTCAGGACTAGCGGGGAACTCTGGAAACACCATATATTTT
cdr3_aa: CASSSGLAGNSGNTIYF

clone_size: few
j_call: TRBJ1-1
d_call: TRBD1
v_call: TRBV20-1
cdr3_nt: TGCAGTGCTAAAAGAACAGGGGAGGGAGCTTTCTTT
cdr3_aa: CSAKRTGEGAFF

clone_size: few
j_call: TRBJ1-2
d_call: NA
v_call: TRBV10-2
cdr3_nt: TGCGCCATCCAGCGCAACTATGGCTACACCTTC
cdr3_aa: CAIQRNYGYTF

clone_size: NA
j_call: TRBJ2-5
d_call: NA
v_call: TRBV20-1
cdr3_nt: TGCAGTGCTTCGGGCAGGGCTTGGGAGACCCAGTACTTC
cdr3_aa: CSASGRAWETQYF

clone_size: NA
j_call: TRBJ2-7
d_call: TRBD2
v_call: TRBV7-3
cdr3_nt: TGTGCCAGCAGCGCGGGAGTCTCCTACGAGCAGTACTTC
cdr3_aa: CASSAGVSYEQYF

clone_size: NA
j_call: TRBJ2-1
d_call: NA
v_call: TRBV24-1
cdr3_nt: TGTGCCACCAGTGATTTAGGCCAGGGGGGCGATGAGCAGTTCTTC
cdr3_aa: CATSDLGQGGDEQFF

clone_size: many
j_call: TRBJ2-5
d_call: TRBD2
v_call: TRBV10-3
cdr3_nt: TGTGCCATCAGTGGGGGGCTAGCGGGGTCAGAGACCCAGTACTTC
cdr3_aa: CAISGGLAGSETQYF

clone_size: NA
j_call: TRBJ1-1
d_call: NA
v_call: TRBV7-2
cdr3_nt: TGTGCCAGCACCCTGGGGGGCGGCTTCACTGAAGCTTTCTTT
cdr3_aa: CASTLGGGFTEAFF

clone_size: NA
j_call: TRBJ2-7
d_call: NA
v_call: TRBV7-3
cdr3_nt: TGTGCCAGCAGCATGTACGAGCAGTACTTC
cdr3_aa: CASSMYEQYF

clone_size: NA
j_call: TRBJ1-2
d_call: NA
v_call: TRBV2
cdr3_nt: TGTGCCAGCACGGCGAGTGAGGGACGGCATAACTATGGCTACACCTTC
cdr3_aa: CASTASEGRHNYGYTF

clone_size: NA
j_call: TRBJ2-3
d_call: TRBD2
v_call: TRBV9
cdr3_nt: TGTGCCAGCAGCCGGGACGGGAGGGCCAAGCACTCTAGCACAGAGACGCAGTATTTT
cdr3_aa: CASSRDGRAKHSSTETQYF

clone_size: once
j_call: TRBJ1-1
d_call: TRBD1
v_call: TRBV7-9
cdr3_nt: TGTGCCAGCAGCGGACAGGAGGTCGAGGCTTTCTTT
cdr3_aa: CASSGQEVEAFF

clone_size: once
j_call: TRBJ2-1
d_call: TRBD2
v_call: TRBV15
cdr3_nt: TGTGCCACCAGCAGCTTAGATAGCGGGTTTGCCTACAATGAGCAGTTCTTC
cdr3_aa: CATSSLDSGFAYNEQFF

clone_size: few
j_call: TRBJ2-2
d_call: NA
v_call: TRBV7-2
cdr3_nt: TGTGCCAGCAGCTTAGGGCGCGGGGAGCTGTTTTTT
cdr3_aa: CASSLGRGELFF

clone_size: few
j_call: TRBJ2-7
d_call: NA
v_call: TRBV20-1
cdr3_nt: TGCAGTGCTAGGACGGTCTCCTACGAGCAGTACTTC
cdr3_aa: CSARTVSYEQYF

clone_size: NA
j_call: TRBJ1-2
d_call: NA
v_call: TRBV5-4
cdr3_nt: TGTGCCAGCAGTTTGGCTATATTCTTATGTGCTAACTATGGCTACACCTTC
cdr3_aa: CASSLAIFLCANYGYTF

clone_size: NA
j_call: TRBJ2-1
d_call: NA
v_call: TRBV2
cdr3_nt: TGTGCCAGCAGTGGGATAATCTACAATGAGCAGTTCTTC
cdr3_aa: CASSGIIYNEQFF

clone_size: many
j_call: TRBJ1-1
d_call: NA
v_call: TRBV10-3
cdr3_nt: TGTGCCATCAGTGAGGCCAGGGAACGGATCACTGAAGCTTTCTTT
cdr3_aa: CAISEARERITEAFF

clone_size: once
j_call: TRBJ2-7
d_call: NA
v_call: TRBV20-1
cdr3_nt: TGCAGTGCTAGAGATTTATCCTACGAGCAGTACTTC
cdr3_aa: CSARDLSYEQYF

clone_size: NA
j_call: TRBJ2-5
d_call: NA
v_call: TRBV7-8
cdr3_nt: TGTGCCAGCAGCTCACCGGCCCTCCAAGAGACCCAGTACTTC
cdr3_aa: CASSSPALQETQYF

clone_size: NA
j_call: TRBJ2-5
d_call: NA
v_call: TRBV30
cdr3_nt: TGTGCCTGGAGTCGAAACGGGGTAGCCCGAGAGACCCAGTACTTC
cdr3_aa: CAWSRNGVARETQYF

clone_size: once
j_call: TRBJ2-7
d_call: NA
v_call: TRBV2
cdr3_nt: TGTGCCAGCAGTGAAATCGGGGTCTCCTACGAGCAGTACTTC
cdr3_aa: CASSEIGVSYEQYF

clone_size: NA
j_call: TRBJ1-5
d_call: NA
v_call: TRBV19
cdr3_nt: TGTGCCAGTGACGACTCTTCCTGGAGCAATCAGCCCCAGCATTTT
cdr3_aa: CASDDSSWSNQPQHF

clone_size: NA
j_call: TRBJ2-1
d_call: NA
v_call: TRBV6-5
cdr3_nt: TGTGCCAGCAGTTACGCAAAGACAGCCGAGCAGTTCTTC
cdr3_aa: CASSYAKTAEQFF

clone_size: NA
j_call: TRBJ1-3
d_call: NA
v_call: TRBV10-3
cdr3_nt: TGTGCCAGCAGTCTTACGGGGAACACCATATATTTT
cdr3_aa: CASSLTGNTIYF

clone_size: NA
j_call: TRBJ2-3
d_call: TRBD2
v_call: TRBV7-2
cdr3_nt: TGTGCCAGCAGCTTAGGGTCGGGGGGGCCTTACGAGGCGCAGTATTTT
cdr3_aa: CASSLGSGGPYEAQYF

clone_size: many
j_call: TRBJ2-3
d_call: TRBD1
v_call: TRBV7-3
cdr3_nt: TGTGCCAGCAGCTTAGGGACAGGGACTGTTGCAGATACGCAGTATTTT
cdr3_aa: CASSLGTGTVADTQYF

clone_size: NA
j_call: TRBJ1-1
d_call: TRBD1
v_call: TRBV15
cdr3_nt: TGTGCCACCAGTCGACCAATCCGGACAGGTACCATGAACACTGAAGCTTTCTTT
cdr3_aa: CATSRPIRTGTMNTEAFF

clone_size: NA
j_call: TRBJ2-4
d_call: NA
v_call: TRBV7-2
cdr3_nt: TGTGCCAGCAGCTTAGCGCCCGCCAAAAACATTCAGTACTTC
cdr3_aa: CASSLAPAKNIQYF

clone_size: NA
j_call: TRBJ1-1
d_call: NA
v_call: TRBV20-1
cdr3_nt: TGCAGTGTGCAAGAGAACACTGAAGCTTTCTTT
cdr3_aa: CSVQENTEAFF

clone_size: few
j_call: TRBJ2-5
d_call: NA
v_call: TRBV2
cdr3_nt: TGTGCCAGCAGCGGAGGCGGAGGGGAGATGGAGACCCAGTACTTC
cdr3_aa: CASSGGGGEMETQYF

clone_size: NA
j_call: TRBJ2-7
d_call: NA
v_call: TRBV10-2
cdr3_nt: TGCGCCAGCAGGACCGGGACACCCGGGCTCTACGAGCAGTACTTC
cdr3_aa: CASRTGTPGLYEQYF

clone_size: once
j_call: TRBJ2-2
d_call: NA
v_call: TRBV2
cdr3_nt: TGTGCCAGCAGTGAAAATATAGAGGGACCGAACACCGGGGAGCTGTTTTTT
cdr3_aa: CASSENIEGPNTGELFF

clone_size: many
j_call: TRBJ2-1
d_call: NA
v_call: TRBV6-5
cdr3_nt: TGTGCCAGCAGCGGGACTCTCTCCACCAATGAGCAGTTCTTC
cdr3_aa: CASSGTLSTNEQFF